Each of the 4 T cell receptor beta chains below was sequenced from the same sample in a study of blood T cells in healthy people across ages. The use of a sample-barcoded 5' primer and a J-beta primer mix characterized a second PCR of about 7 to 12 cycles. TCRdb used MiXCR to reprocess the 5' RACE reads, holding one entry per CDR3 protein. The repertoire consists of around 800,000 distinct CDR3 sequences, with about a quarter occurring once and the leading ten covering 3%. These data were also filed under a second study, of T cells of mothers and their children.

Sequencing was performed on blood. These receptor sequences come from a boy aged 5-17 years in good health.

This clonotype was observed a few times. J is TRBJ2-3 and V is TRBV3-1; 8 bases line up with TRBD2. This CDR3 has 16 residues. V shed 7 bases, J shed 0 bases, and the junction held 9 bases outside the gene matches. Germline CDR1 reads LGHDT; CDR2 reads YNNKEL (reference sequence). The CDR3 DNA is TGTGCCAGCAACCTTGGCGGGGGGACTAGCACAGATACGCAGTATTTT. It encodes CASNLGGGTSTDTQYF.

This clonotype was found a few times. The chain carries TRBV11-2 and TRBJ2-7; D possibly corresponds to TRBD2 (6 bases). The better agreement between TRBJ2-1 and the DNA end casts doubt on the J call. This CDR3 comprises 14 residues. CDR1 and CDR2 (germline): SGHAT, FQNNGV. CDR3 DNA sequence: TGTGCCAGCAGCCAGATCGGGGGTTTGGATGAGCAGTTCTTC. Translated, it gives CASSQIGGLDEQFF.

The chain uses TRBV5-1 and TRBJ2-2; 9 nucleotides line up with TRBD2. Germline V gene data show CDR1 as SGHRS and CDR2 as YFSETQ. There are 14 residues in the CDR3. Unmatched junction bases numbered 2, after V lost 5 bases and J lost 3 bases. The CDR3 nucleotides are TGCGCCAGCAGTGGACTAGCGTACACCGGGGAGCTGTTTTTT. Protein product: CASSGLAYTGELFF.

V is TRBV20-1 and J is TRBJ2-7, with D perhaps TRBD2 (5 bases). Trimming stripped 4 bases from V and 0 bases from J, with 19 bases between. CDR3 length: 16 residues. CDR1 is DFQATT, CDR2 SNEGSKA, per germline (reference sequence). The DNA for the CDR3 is TGCAGTGCTACCGATGCTAGCTCCGACCTCTCCTACGAGCAGTACTTC. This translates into CSATDASSDLSYEQYF.